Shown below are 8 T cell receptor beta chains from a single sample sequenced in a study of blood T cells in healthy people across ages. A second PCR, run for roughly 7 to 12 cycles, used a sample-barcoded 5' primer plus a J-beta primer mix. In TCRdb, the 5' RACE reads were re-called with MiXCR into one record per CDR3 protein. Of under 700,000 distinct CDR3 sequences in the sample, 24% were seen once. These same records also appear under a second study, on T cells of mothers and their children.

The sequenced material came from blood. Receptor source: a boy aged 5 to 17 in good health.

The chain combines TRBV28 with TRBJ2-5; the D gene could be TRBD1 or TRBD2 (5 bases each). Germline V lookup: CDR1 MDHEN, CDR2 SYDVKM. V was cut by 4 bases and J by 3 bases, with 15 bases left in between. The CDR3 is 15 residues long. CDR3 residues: CASSSIARGKETQYF. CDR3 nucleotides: TGTGCCAGCAGTTCAATCGCGAGGGGAAAAGAGACCCAGTACTTC.

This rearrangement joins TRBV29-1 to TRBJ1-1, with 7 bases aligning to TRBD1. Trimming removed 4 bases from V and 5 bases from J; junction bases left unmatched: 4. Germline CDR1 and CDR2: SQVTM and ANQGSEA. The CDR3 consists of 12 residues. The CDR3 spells CSVGQGGTEAFF. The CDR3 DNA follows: TGCAGCGTTGGACAGGGAGGGACTGAAGCTTTCTTT.

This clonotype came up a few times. Here the CDR3 reads CSAPPGGVFETQYF. Here the CDR3 DNA reads TGCAGTGCCCCGCCCGGGGGGGTGTTTGAGACCCAGTACTTC. This rearrangement joins TRBV20-1 to TRBJ2-5, with 8 bases fitting TRBD2. V trimming: 6 bases; J trimming: 5 bases; junction bases outside the gene matches: 11. The CDR3 runs 14 residues. Germline V gene lookup returns CDR1 DFQATT and CDR2 SNEGSKA (reference sequence).

The CDR3 DNA is TGTGCCAGCAGCGTAGCTACTAGCGGGAGGGCCCTCGGTGAGCAGTTCTTC. As protein: CASSVATSGRALGEQFF. The chain has TRBV9 and TRBJ2-5; 13 bases align to TRBD2. Judging by the DNA end, TRBJ2-1 fits better; the J call may be wrong. Germline V CDR1 and CDR2: SGDLS, YYNGEE. This CDR3 has 17 residues.

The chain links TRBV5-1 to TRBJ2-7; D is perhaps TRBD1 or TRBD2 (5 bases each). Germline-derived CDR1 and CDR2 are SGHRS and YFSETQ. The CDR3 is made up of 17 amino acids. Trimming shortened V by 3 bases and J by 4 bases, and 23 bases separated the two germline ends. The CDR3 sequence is CASSSTPGTYKQYEQYF. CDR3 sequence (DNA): TGCGCCAGCAGCTCAACCCCCGGGACCTATAAACAGTACGAGCAGTACTTC.

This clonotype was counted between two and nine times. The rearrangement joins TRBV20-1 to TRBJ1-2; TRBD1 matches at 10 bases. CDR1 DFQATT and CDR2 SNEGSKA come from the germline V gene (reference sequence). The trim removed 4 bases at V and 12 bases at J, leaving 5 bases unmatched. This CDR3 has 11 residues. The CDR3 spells CSATDRGKDTF. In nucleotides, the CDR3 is TGCAGTGCTACGGACAGGGGGAAGGACACCTTC.

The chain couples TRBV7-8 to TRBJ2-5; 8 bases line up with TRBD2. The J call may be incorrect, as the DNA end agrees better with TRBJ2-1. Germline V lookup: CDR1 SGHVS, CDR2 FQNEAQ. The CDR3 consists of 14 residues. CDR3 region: CASKAGVPYNEQFF. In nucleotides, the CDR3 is TGTGCCAGCAAAGCGGGGGTACCGTACAATGAGCAGTTCTTC.

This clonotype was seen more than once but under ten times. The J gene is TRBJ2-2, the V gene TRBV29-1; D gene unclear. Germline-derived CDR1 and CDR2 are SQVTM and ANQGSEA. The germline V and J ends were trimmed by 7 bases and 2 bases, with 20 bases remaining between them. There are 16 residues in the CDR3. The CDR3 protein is CSATGPGQDNTGELFF. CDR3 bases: TGCAGCGCTACGGGCCCGGGTCAAGATAACACCGGGGAGCTGTTTTTT.